This T cell receptor (beta chain) was found in a study of T cell responses to AZD1222 COVID-19 vaccine. With 5 bases clipped from V and 4 bases from J, the junction kept 9 bases outside the gene matches. The germline CDR1 and CDR2 sequences are KGHSH and LQKENI. This CDR3 has 17 amino acids. This clone was seen more than once but under ten times. Its antigen is still unknown. Findings and caveats of the study: At baseline, seropositivity was found in only a handful of AZD1222 recipients. Spike-spanning, vaccine-associated CD4 TCRs were dominant at 160-218 and 743-854.

The table came from immunoSEQ multiplex PCR; TCRdb's copy has only in-frame clones and leaves some out. The repertoire has approximately 100,000 clones, roughly 89% of them found once; the top ten carry 12%. The chain recombines TRBV18 with TRBJ2-5; 14 positions match TRBD2. This clonotype originated in an adult in good health. The input for sequencing was peripheral blood, taken on day 0 of AZD1222 vaccination. CDR3 amino acids: CASSSLQGLAGAETQYF. For the CDR3, the DNA is TGTGCCAGCTCATCCCTACAGGGACTAGCGGGAGCAGAGACCCAGTACTTC.